A single sample gave rise to the 30 T cell receptor beta chains below, sequenced in a study of T cell repertoires in cytomegalovirus infection. In TCRdb, the reads were re-called with MiXCR into one record per CDR3 protein. The sample records hundreds of thousands of distinct CDR3 sequences, about 31% being singletons. No antigen is known for these receptors. The sample here was cultured CD8+ T cells from PBMCs, taken from culture after CMV antigen stimulation. All receptors come from a human donor in good health (CMV status not recorded). Some clones in this sample may be carry-over from other donors' samples.

The chain joins TRBV19 to TRBJ2-1; 7 nucleotides align to TRBD1. CDR1 is LNHDA and CDR2 is SQIVND in the germline V gene (reference sequence). The J segment lost 4 bases and the V segment lost 2 bases, leaving 5 bases of the junction unmatched. CDR3 length: 15 residues. CDR3 loop: CASSITPTGYNEQFF. The CDR3 region has the DNA TGTGCCAGTAGTATAACTCCGACAGGGTACAATGAGCAGTTCTTC.

This clonotype was recorded a few times. The rearrangement links TRBV24-1 to TRBJ2-5; perhaps TRBD2 as D (7 bases). V was pared by 1 base and J by 5 bases, with 13 bases between. CDR3 size: 15 residues. Germline V gene sequence: CDR1 KGHDR, CDR2 SFDVKD. The CDR3 region is CATSDFGGARETQYF. CDR3 in DNA: TGTGCCACCAGTGATTTTGGGGGGGCCCGCGAGACCCAGTACTTC.

In the case of this clonotype: Germline and junction disagree at one end, which may indicate a read error. The V gene is TRBV12-3 or TRBV12-4, the J gene TRBJ1-2, with 8 positions matching TRBD1. This CDR3 region has 14 residues. CDR3 coding DNA: TGTGCCAGCAGTCCAGGGGGCGCAAACTCTGGCTACACCTTC. This encodes CASSPGGANSGYTF.

This clonotype was seen at least ten times. The chain couples TRBV7-6 to TRBJ2-1, with D perhaps matching TRBD2 (6 bases). The V end lost 0 bases, the J end lost 5 bases, and 11 bases lay between the germline ends. CDR1 is SGHVS, CDR2 FNYEAQ, per germline. The CDR3 contains 15 residues. Here the CDR3 reads CASSLAPRGDNEQFF. DNA for the CDR3: TGTGCCAGCAGCTTAGCGCCGCGGGGAGACAATGAGCAGTTCTTC.

This clonotype occurred many times. This chain joins TRBV7-9 and TRBJ2-6; no definite D call. There are 16 residues in the CDR3. The germline V gene has CDR1 SEHNR and CDR2 FQNEAQ (reference sequence). CDR3 amino acids: CAISLPGRYGANVLTF. The CDR3, as DNA: TGTGCTATCAGCCTACCGGGCAGATATGGGGCCAACGTCCTGACTTTC. Looking up the rest from reference TRBV7-9 and TRBJ2-6 gives the full variable domain: DTGVSQNPRHKITKRGQNVTFRCDPISEHNRLYWYRQTLGQGPEFLTYFQNEAQLEKSRLLSDRFSAERPKGSFSTLEIQRTEQGDSAMYLCAISLPGRYGANVLTFGAGSRLTVL.

The V call is TRBV28, the J call TRBJ1-3; D is uncertain. CDR1 is MDHEN, CDR2 SYDVKM, per germline. CDR3 length: 14 residues. The V end lost 8 bases, the J end lost 8 bases, and 19 bases lay between the germline ends. The CDR3: CASDSRGPAYTIYF. CDR3 nucleotides: TGTGCCAGCGATTCCCGTGGCCCAGCATACACCATATATTTT.

The chain is built from TRBV12-3 or TRBV12-4 and TRBJ1-2; D remains unclear. The ends were cut back, 7 bases at V and 6 bases at J, with 12 bases in the middle. The CDR3 loop spans 12 amino acids. The CDR3 loop reads CASTLGVDGYTF. Written as DNA, the CDR3 is TGTGCCAGCACCCTGGGAGTGGATGGCTACACCTTC.

There are a few counts of this clonotype. The chain has TRBV12-3 or TRBV12-4 and TRBJ2-5, with D perhaps TRBD2 (5 bases). V lost 1 base and J lost 4, with 10 bases in between. The CDR3 runs 14 residues. CDR3 loop: CASSLGRDLETQYF. The CDR3 DNA reads as TGTGCCAGCAGTTTAGGTCGGGATTTAGAGACCCAGTACTTC.

In its sample, this clonotype was seen a few times. The V gene is TRBV14, the J gene TRBJ1-2; the match to TRBD1 covers 10 bases. CDR1 is SGHDN and CDR2 is FVKESK in the germline V gene. J was trimmed by 4 bases and V by 4 bases; bases with no gene match: 6. CDR3 length equals 15 residues. The CDR3 spells CASSPFRTGGYGYTF. DNA of the CDR3: TGTGCCAGCAGCCCCTTTCGGACAGGGGGCTATGGCTACACCTTC.

In its sample, this clonotype was seen a few times. CDR3 coding DNA: TGTGCCAGCAGCCCGCTGGCTGAGGACGGGACAGATACGCAGTATTTT. Translation: CASSPLAEDGTDTQYF. The V call is TRBV7-9, the J call TRBJ2-3; D unresolved. Trimming took 5 bases from V and 3 from J, leaving 18 bases between them. The CDR3 covers 16 residues. Germline V lookup: CDR1 SEHNR, CDR2 FQNEAQ (reference sequence).

In nucleotides, the CDR3 is TGTGCCAGCAGCTTAGTAGCACTAGCGGCCTACAATGAGCAGTTCTTC. It encodes CASSLVALAAYNEQFF. The chain links TRBV7-9 to TRBJ2-1, with 8 bases identical to TRBD2. There are 16 residues in the CDR3. J was trimmed by 2 bases and V by 1 base; bases with no gene match: 4. Germline V gene sequence: CDR1 SEHNR, CDR2 FQNEAQ (reference sequence). Combining the CDR3 with reference TRBV7-9 and TRBJ2-1 gives the whole variable domain DTGVSQNPRHKITKRGQNVTFRCDPISEHNRLYWYRQTLGQGPEFLTYFQNEAQLEKSRLLSDRFSAERPKGSFSTLEIQRTEQGDSAMYLCASSLVALAAYNEQFFGPGTRLTVL.

V and J are TRBV6-1 and TRBJ1-1; D unresolved. Trimming took off 1 base at V and 4 bases at J, with 10 bases between the two ends. Per germline, CDR1 MNHNS and CDR2 SASEGT. The CDR3 has 14 residues. The CDR3 DNA reads TGTGCCAGCAGTGAAGTTACGGTTAGCACTGAAGCTTTCTTT. Translated, it gives CASSEVTVSTEAFF.

This clonotype was recorded at least ten times. The chain combines TRBV7-6 with TRBJ1-6; possible D gene TRBD1, 6 bases. The V end was cut by 4 bases, the J end by 0 bases, with 7 bases between. CDR3 length: 15 amino acids. Germline V gives CDR1 SGHVS, CDR2 FNYEAQ. The CDR3 nucleotides are TGTGCCAGCAGCTCGACAGGCTCCTATAATTCACCCCTCCACTTT. Amino acids: CASSSTGSYNSPLHF.

This clonotype was detected a few times. The chain carries TRBV27 and TRBJ2-7; TRBD1 or TRBD2 may be the D gene (6 bases each). V lost 1 base and J lost 5, with 9 bases in between. This CDR3 spans 13 amino acids. Germline lookup yields CDR1 MNHEY and CDR2 SMNVEV (reference sequence). CDR3 nucleotide sequence: TGTGCCAGCAGTTTATTCGGGGGCGACGAGCAGTACTTC. Translation: CASSLFGGDEQYF.

This clonotype has just a few counts. The CDR3 DNA sequence: TGTGCCAGCAGTTTACCTCAAGCGGGGAAGCGCACAGATACGCAGTATTTT. It specifies CASSLPQAGKRTDTQYF. This rearrangement joins TRBV28 to TRBJ2-3; 7 nucleotides line up with TRBD2. The CDR3 contains 17 residues. The ends lost 2 bases at V and 1 base at J; junction bases unmatched: 9. The V gene's germline CDR1 is MDHEN and CDR2 SYDVKM.

Remarks on this clonotype: One end of the junction varies from germline; a read error may be responsible. V usage is TRBV4-1 and J usage is TRBJ2-1; 10 nucleotides agree with TRBD2. The germline CDR1 and CDR2 sequences are MGHRA and YSYEKL. This CDR3 spans 16 amino acids. The CDR3 loop reads CASSQEVGLANNKQFF. The CDR3 region has the DNA TGCGCCAGCAGCCAAGAAGTGGGACTAGCGAACAATAAGCAGTTCTTC.

Turning to this clonotype: The junction shows a germline mismatch at one end, possibly a read error. The chain has TRBV7-2 and TRBJ2-5, with TRBD2 as a possible D gene (7 bases). Germline V gene data show CDR1 as SGHTA and CDR2 as FQGNSA. The CDR3 length is 16 residues. This chain's CDR3 is CASSLPRTGGKETRYF. CDR3 nucleotides: TGTGCCAGCAGCTTACCACGAACGGGGGGCAAAGAGACCCGGTACTTC. Using reference TRBV7-2 and TRBJ2-5 for the parts outside the CDR3, the full variable domain is GAGVSQSPSNKVTEKGKDVELRCDPISGHTALYWYRQSLGQGLEFLIYFQGNSAPDKSGLPSDRFSAERTGGSVSTLTIQRTQQEDSAVYLCASSLPRTGGKETRYFGPGTRLLVL.

The chain is built from TRBV12-3 or TRBV12-4 and TRBJ2-7; 8 bases map to TRBD1. Trimming removed 6 bases from V and 6 bases from J; junction bases left unmatched: 4. This CDR3 spans 12 amino acids. The CDR3 sequence: CASRLDRGEQYF. The CDR3 coding sequence is TGTGCCAGCAGACTCGACAGGGGCGAGCAGTACTTC.

J is TRBJ2-3 and V is TRBV29-1; D might be TRBD1 or TRBD2, each matching 5 bases. Trimming cost V 1 base and J 6 bases, with 14 bases left between them. CDR1 SQVTM and CDR2 ANQGSEA come from the germline V gene. The CDR3 runs to 14 residues. The CDR3 bases are TGCAGCGTTGAAGGCGTACAGTGGGGGGATACGCAGTATTTT. Protein product: CSVEGVQWGDTQYF.

This clonotype was observed at least ten times. The V and J genes are TRBV7-6 and TRBJ1-3; weak D call: TRBD1 (5 bases). Germline values: CDR1 SGHVS, CDR2 FNYEAQ. V dropped 4 bases and J dropped 4 bases, with 14 bases sitting between them. The CDR3 is made up of 15 amino acids. CDR3 amino acids: CASSSDIGDGNTIYF. The CDR3 DNA reads as TGTGCCAGCAGCTCTGATATCGGGGACGGAAACACCATATATTTT. The complete variable domain, with remaining parts taken from reference TRBV7-6 and TRBJ1-3, reads GAGVSQSPRYKVTKRGQDVALRCDPISGHVSLYWYRQALGQGPEFLTYFNYEAQQDKSGLPNDRFSAERPEGSISTLTIQRTEQRDSAMYRCASSSDIGDGNTIYFGEGSWLTVV.

This clonotype was counted a few times. This chain uses TRBV7-9 with TRBJ2-7, with no clear D. This CDR3 contains 13 residues. The germline V and J ends were trimmed by 5 bases and 2 bases, with 10 bases remaining between them. The V gene's germline CDR1 is SEHNR and CDR2 FQNEAQ (reference sequence). CDR3 sequence reads: CASSPSSPYEQYV. The CDR3 DNA is TGTGCCAGCAGCCCCTCGTCCCCCTACGAGCAGTACGTC.

The V call is TRBV5-4, the J call TRBJ1-3, with D tentatively TRBD1 (6 bases). The V gene lost 5 bases and the J gene lost 4 bases, with 16 bases spanning the gap. The CDR3 is 15 residues long. Per germline, CDR1 SGHNT and CDR2 YYREEE (reference sequence). CDR3 sequence (DNA): TGTGCCAGCAGTTTACAACAGGGTGCCGGAAACACCATATATTTT. Its protein product is CASSLQQGAGNTIYF.

The chain joins TRBV7-2 to TRBJ2-2; tentative D call: TRBD1 (6 bases). The germline V gene has CDR1 SGHTA and CDR2 FQGNSA. The V end lost 1 base, the J end lost 3 bases, and 15 bases lay between the germline ends. This CDR3 spans 17 amino acids. Here the CDR3 reads CASSLGTDRTYTGELFF. For the CDR3, the DNA is TGTGCCAGCAGCTTAGGGACAGACAGAACATACACCGGGGAGCTGTTTTTT.

This clonotype occurred many times. V and J are TRBV7-6 and TRBJ1-4; no definite D call. The CDR3 spans 15 residues. CDR1 and CDR2 (germline): SGHVS, FNYEAQ. Deletions cut 4 bases from V and 5 bases from J, with 14 bases between. As DNA, the CDR3 is TGTGCCAGCAGCTACCTTGACACTCCGAATGAAAAACTGTTTTTT. Its translation is CASSYLDTPNEKLFF.

This clonotype has just one count. The gene calls are TRBV12-5 and TRBJ2-7; 8 nucleotides match TRBD1. Germline loops: CDR1 LGHNT, CDR2 FRNRAP. Germline trimming cut 3 bases from V and 5 bases from J; bases unmatched to any gene: 12. This CDR3 is built from 16 residues. CDR3 DNA: TGTGCTAGTGGTTTCACTAAGGACAGGGACCTCGACGAGCAGTACTTC. Amino acid sequence: CASGFTKDRDLDEQYF.

The chain uses TRBV7-9 and TRBJ2-7, with 14 nucleotides matching TRBD2. CDR1 and CDR2 from the germline V gene are SEHNR and FQNEAQ (reference sequence). With V trimmed by 6 bases and J by 7 bases, 8 bases remained unmatched. This CDR3 region has 15 residues. The CDR3 bases are TGTGCCAGCAGTCCCGGGACTAGCGGGGGAGGGGAGCAGTACGTC. This encodes CASSPGTSGGGEQYV.

The rearrangement uses TRBV12-3 or TRBV12-4 and TRBJ2-2; 12 bases map to TRBD1. The CDR3 length is 16 residues. V dropped 6 bases and J dropped 4; count of bases not matched to a gene: 6. CDR3 bases: TGTGCCAGCAGAGACCGGGACAGGGGGCTCACCGGGGAGCTGTTTTTT. This gives the protein CASRDRDRGLTGELFF.

This clonotype has at least ten counts. The chain combines TRBV14 with TRBJ2-1; 7 bases align to TRBD2. CDR1 and CDR2 (germline): SGHDN, FVKESK. The junction had 4 bases not matched to a gene; V was cut back by 4 bases and J by 10 bases. This CDR3 contains 12 residues. The CDR3 sequence is CASSPGGGEQFF. As DNA, the CDR3 is TGTGCCAGCAGCCCGGGGGGTGGGGAGCAGTTCTTC.

This clonotype was counted only a few times. J is TRBJ2-7 and V is TRBV27, with D perhaps matching TRBD2 (5 bases). The CDR3 runs to 14 residues. Trimming removed 7 bases at V and 4 bases at J, with 17 bases between. Per germline, CDR1 MNHEY and CDR2 SMNVEV (reference sequence). CDR3 sequence (DNA): TGTGCCAGCAACTCGGATGGAAGCGGATACGAGCAGTACTTC. Encoded protein: CASNSDGSGYEQYF.

The chain has TRBV6-6 and TRBJ2-5; TRBD1 agrees at 7 bases. Germline CDR1 is MNHNY and CDR2 is SVGAGI (reference sequence). The ends lost 6 bases at V and 1 base at J; junction bases unmatched: 5. The CDR3 is made up of 14 amino acids. DNA for the CDR3: TGTGCCAGCAGCGAAAGGACAGGCCAAGAGACCCAGTACTTC. Its translation is CASSERTGQETQYF.